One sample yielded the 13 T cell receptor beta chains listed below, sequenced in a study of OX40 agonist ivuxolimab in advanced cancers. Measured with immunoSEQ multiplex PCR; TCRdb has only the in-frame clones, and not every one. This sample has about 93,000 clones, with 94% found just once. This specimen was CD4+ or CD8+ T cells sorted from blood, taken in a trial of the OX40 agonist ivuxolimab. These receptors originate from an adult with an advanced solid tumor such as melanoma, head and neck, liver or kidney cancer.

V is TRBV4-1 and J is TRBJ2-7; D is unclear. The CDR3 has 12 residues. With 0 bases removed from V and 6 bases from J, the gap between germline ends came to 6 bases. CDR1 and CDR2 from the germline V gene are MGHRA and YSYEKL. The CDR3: CASSQDEVEQYF. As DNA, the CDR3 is TGCGCCAGCAGCCAAGACGAGGTCGAGCAGTACTTC.

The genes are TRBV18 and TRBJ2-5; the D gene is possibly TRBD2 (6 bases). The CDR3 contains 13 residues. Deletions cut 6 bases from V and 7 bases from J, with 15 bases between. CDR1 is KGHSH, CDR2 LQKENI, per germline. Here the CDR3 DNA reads TGTGCCAGCTCCCCCCGGGAGAAAGGGACCCAGTACTTC. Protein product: CASSPREKGTQYF. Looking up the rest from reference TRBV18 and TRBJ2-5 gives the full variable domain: NAGVMQNPRHLVRRRGQEARLRCSPMKGHSHVYWYRQLPEEGLKFMVYLQKENIIDESGMPKERFSAEFPKEGPSILRIQQVVRGDSAAYFCASSPREKGTQYFGPGTRLLVL.

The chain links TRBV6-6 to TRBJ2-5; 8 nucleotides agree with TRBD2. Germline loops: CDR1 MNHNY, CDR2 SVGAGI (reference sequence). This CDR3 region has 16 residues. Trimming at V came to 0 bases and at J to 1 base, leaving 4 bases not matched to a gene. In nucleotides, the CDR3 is TGTGCCAGCAGTTACTCTGTACTAGCGGCCCAAGAGACCCAGTACTTC. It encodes CASSYSVLAAQETQYF.

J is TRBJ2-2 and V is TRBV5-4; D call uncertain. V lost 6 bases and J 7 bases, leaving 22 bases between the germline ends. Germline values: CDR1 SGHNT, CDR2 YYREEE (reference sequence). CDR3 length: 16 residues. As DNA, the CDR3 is TGTGCCAGCACCGATGGGGTGACGGGTTTCGGCGGGGAGCTGTTTTTT. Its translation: CASTDGVTGFGGELFF.

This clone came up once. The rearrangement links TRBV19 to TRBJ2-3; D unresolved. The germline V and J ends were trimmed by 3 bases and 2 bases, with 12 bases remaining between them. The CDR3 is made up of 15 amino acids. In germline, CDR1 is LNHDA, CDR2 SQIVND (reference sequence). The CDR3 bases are TGTGCCAGTAGTATTCTGGGCAGGCCCACAGATACGCAGTATTTT. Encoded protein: CASSILGRPTDTQYF.

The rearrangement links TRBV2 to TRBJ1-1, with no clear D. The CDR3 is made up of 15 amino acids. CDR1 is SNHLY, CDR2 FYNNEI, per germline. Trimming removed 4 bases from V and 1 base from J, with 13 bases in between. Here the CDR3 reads CASSGTPGRNTEAFF. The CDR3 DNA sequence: TGTGCCAGCAGTGGAACACCCGGGCGGAACACTGAAGCTTTCTTT.

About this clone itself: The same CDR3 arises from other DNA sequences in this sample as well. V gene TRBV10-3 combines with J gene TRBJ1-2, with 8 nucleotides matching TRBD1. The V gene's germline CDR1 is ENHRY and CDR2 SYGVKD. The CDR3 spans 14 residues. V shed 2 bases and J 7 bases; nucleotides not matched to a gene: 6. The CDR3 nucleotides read TGTGCCATCAGTGAGGCAGGGGGCGCGGGTGGCTACACCTTC. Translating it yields CAISEAGGAGGYTF.

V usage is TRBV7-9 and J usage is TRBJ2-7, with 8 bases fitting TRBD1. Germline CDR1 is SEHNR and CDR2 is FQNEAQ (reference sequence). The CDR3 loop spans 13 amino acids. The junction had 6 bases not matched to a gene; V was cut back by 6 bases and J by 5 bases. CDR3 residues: CASSKDRANEQYF. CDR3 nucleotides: TGTGCCAGCAGTAAGGACAGGGCAAACGAGCAGTACTTC.

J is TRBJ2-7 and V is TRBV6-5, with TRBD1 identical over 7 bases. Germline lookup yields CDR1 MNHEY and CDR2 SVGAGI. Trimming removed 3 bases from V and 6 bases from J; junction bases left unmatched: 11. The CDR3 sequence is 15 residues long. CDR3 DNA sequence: TGTGCCAGCAGTTATTCGGGACAGATCCTCCGCGAGCAGTACTTC. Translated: CASSYSGQILREQYF.

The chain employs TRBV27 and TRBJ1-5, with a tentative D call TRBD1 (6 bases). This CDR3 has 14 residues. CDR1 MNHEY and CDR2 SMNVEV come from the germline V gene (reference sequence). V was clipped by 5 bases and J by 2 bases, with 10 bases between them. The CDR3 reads CASSPRQGNQPQHF. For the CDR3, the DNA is TGTGCCAGCAGTCCAAGACAGGGCAATCAGCCCCAGCATTTT.

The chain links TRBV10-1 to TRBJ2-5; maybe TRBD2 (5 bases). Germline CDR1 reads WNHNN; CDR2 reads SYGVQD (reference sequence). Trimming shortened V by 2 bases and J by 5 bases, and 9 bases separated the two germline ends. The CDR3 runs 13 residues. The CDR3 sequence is CASSEGLAETQYF. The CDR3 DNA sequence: TGCGCCAGCAGTGAGGGACTGGCCGAGACCCAGTACTTC.

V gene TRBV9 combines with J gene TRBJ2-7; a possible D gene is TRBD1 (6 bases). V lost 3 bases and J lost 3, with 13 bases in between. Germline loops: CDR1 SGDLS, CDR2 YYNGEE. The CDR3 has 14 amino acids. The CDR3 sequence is CASSGGDTYYEQYF. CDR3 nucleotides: TGTGCCAGCAGCGGAGGGGACACGTACTACGAGCAGTACTTC.

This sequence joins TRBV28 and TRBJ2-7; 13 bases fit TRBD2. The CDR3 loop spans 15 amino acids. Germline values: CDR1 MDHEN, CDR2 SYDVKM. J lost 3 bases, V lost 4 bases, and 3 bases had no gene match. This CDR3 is CASSSGLAGHYEQYF. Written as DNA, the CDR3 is TGTGCCAGCAGTTCGGGACTAGCGGGACACTACGAGCAGTACTTC.